These 26 T cell receptor beta chains originate from one sample sequenced in a study of T cell repertoires in cytomegalovirus infection. TCRdb recomputed calls from the reads with MiXCR, one row per CDR3 protein. Here the sample spans roughly 250,000 distinct CDR3 sequences, about 12% being singletons. Input material: PBMCs. The receptor set was obtained from a human donor in good health (CMV status not recorded). Some clones in this sample may be carry-over from other donors' samples.

This clonotype was seen more than once but under ten times. The V call is TRBV5-1, the J call TRBJ1-1; no firm D call. Deletions cut 4 bases from V and 6 bases from J, with 16 bases between. Per the germline V gene, CDR1 is SGHRS and CDR2 is YFSETQ. The CDR3 contains 14 residues. The CDR3 DNA is TGCGCCAGCAGCCTCCGGGATGTTGGGTCTGAAGCTTTCTTT. Protein product: CASSLRDVGSEAFF.

The chain combines TRBV5-4 with TRBJ2-1; D unresolved. Trimming took 5 bases from V and 0 from J, leaving 12 bases between them. This CDR3 has 15 residues. The germline V gene has CDR1 SGHNT and CDR2 YYREEE (reference sequence). In nucleotides, the CDR3 is TGTGCCAGCAGTCCCTACGCCAGCTCCTACAATGAGCAGTTCTTC. Residues: CASSPYASSYNEQFF. Looking up the rest from reference TRBV5-4 and TRBJ2-1 gives the full variable domain: ETGVTQSPTHLIKTRGQQVTLRCSSQSGHNTVSWYQQALGQGPQFIFQYYREEENGRGNFPPRFSGLQFPNYSSELNVNALELDDSALYLCASSPYASSYNEQFFGPGTRLTVL.

The V gene is TRBV25-1, the J gene TRBJ1-1, with D unresolved. Germline V gene lookup returns CDR1 MGHDK and CDR2 SYGVNS. V lost 0 bases and J 1 base, leaving 3 bases between the germline ends. The CDR3 extends over 13 amino acids. The CDR3 region is CASSEYANTEAFF. The CDR3, as DNA: TGTGCCAGCAGTGAATACGCGAACACTGAAGCTTTCTTT. The complete variable domain, with remaining parts taken from reference TRBV25-1 and TRBJ1-1, reads EADIYQTPRYLVIGTGKKITLECSQTMGHDKMYWYQQDPGMELHLIHYSYGVNSTEKGDLSSESTVSRIRTEHFPLTLESARPSHTSQYLCASSEYANTEAFFGQGTRLTVV.

This clonotype was detected ten times or more. V usage is TRBV5-6 and J usage is TRBJ2-5; D unclear. CDR1 is SGHDT and CDR2 is YYEEEE in the germline V gene. V lost 1 base to trimming and J lost 0 bases, with 10 bases between them. The CDR3 extends over 15 amino acids. The CDR3 protein is CASSLQRSYQETQYF. The CDR3 DNA sequence: TGTGCCAGCAGCTTGCAACGTTCGTACCAAGAGACCCAGTACTTC. The variable domain in full, with the rest retrieved from reference TRBV5-6 and TRBJ2-5, is DAGVTQSPTHLIKTRGQQVTLRCSPKSGHDTVSWYQQALGQGPQFIFQYYEEEERQRGNFPDRFSGHQFPNYSSELNVNALLLGDSALYLCASSLQRSYQETQYFGPGTRLLVL.

This clonotype was seen at least ten times. The V gene is TRBV7-2, the J gene TRBJ2-7; a possible D gene is TRBD2 (5 bases). The CDR3 length is 14 residues. Germline-derived CDR1 and CDR2 are SGHTA and FQGNSA. V was trimmed by 4 bases and J by 7 bases, leaving 17 bases between them. The CDR3 nucleotides are TGTGCCAGCAGCTGGAAGGACTTACTGGGTGAGCAGTACTTC. Encoded protein: CASSWKDLLGEQYF.

As regards this clonotype: The junction and the germline gene differ at one end; a read error may be behind it. V usage is TRBV28 and J usage is TRBJ1-1; D is unresolved. In germline, CDR1 is MDHEN, CDR2 SYDVKM. The CDR3 consists of 15 residues. CDR3 sequence reads: CARSLVVGFKAEAFF. The CDR3 coding sequence is TGTGCCAGGAGTTTAGTTGTGGGATTTAAGGCTGAAGCTTTCTTT.

V and J are TRBV20-1 and TRBJ2-1, with 7 positions matching TRBD2. Germline loops: CDR1 DFQATT, CDR2 SNEGSKA (reference sequence). CDR3 size: 13 residues. Unmatched junction bases numbered 4, after V lost 2 bases and J lost 6 bases. The CDR3 spells CSARRPGGNEQFF. The CDR3 DNA follows: TGCAGTGCTAGACGCCCGGGGGGCAATGAGCAGTTCTTC.

The sample holds many counts of this clonotype. The CDR3 protein is CSAMTGGSNQPQHF. CDR3 in DNA: TGCAGTGCTATGACAGGAGGCAGCAATCAGCCCCAGCATTTT. The chain employs TRBV20-1 and TRBJ1-5, with a tentative D call TRBD1 (6 bases). Trimming left V 4 bases short and J 1 base short, with 11 bases between. Germline loops: CDR1 DFQATT, CDR2 SNEGSKA (reference sequence). This CDR3 is 14 amino acids long.

This clonotype came up many times. The V call is TRBV5-4, the J call TRBJ2-6; 15 positions match TRBD2. The CDR3 loop spans 19 amino acids. Looked up from germline, CDR1 is SGHNT and CDR2 is YYREEE (reference sequence). V was clipped by 4 bases and J by 4 bases; unmatched bases: 9. The CDR3 protein is CASSRGGTSGRPGANVLTF. The CDR3 DNA follows: TGTGCCAGCAGCAGGGGAGGGACTAGCGGGAGGCCGGGGGCCAACGTCCTGACTTTC.

The sample holds many counts of this clonotype. The rearrangement joins TRBV7-2 to TRBJ2-4, with a tentative D call TRBD1 (5 bases). With 5 bases removed from V and 0 bases from J, the gap between germline ends came to 11 bases. CDR3 size: 15 residues. The germline gives CDR1 SGHTA, CDR2 FQGNSA. The CDR3 DNA follows: TGTGCCAGCAGCCCCAGGGTTATAGCCAAAAACATTCAGTACTTC. The encoded protein is CASSPRVIAKNIQYF.

This clonotype was seen repeatedly, ten times or more. The chain recombines TRBV7-9 with TRBJ2-3; D is unresolved. Germline loops: CDR1 SEHNR, CDR2 FQNEAQ (reference sequence). CDR3 size: 11 residues. V shed 1 base and J shed 7 bases, with 3 bases lying between them. The CDR3 region is CASSLENTQYF. As DNA, the CDR3 is TGTGCCAGCAGCTTAGAAAATACGCAGTATTTT.

This clonotype was counted a few times. CDR3 protein: CASSEWRNQETQYF. Written as DNA, the CDR3 is TGTGCCAGCAGTGAATGGCGCAACCAAGAGACCCAGTACTTC. V is TRBV25-1 and J is TRBJ2-5; D is unresolved. Germline loops: CDR1 MGHDK, CDR2 SYGVNS. Trimming took 1 base from V and 0 from J, leaving 6 bases between them. The CDR3 is 14 residues long.

As regards this clonotype: A much more abundant neighbour one base away suggests this may be a read error. The chain couples TRBV11-3 to TRBJ2-3; a weak D match, TRBD1 (6 bases). There are 15 residues in the CDR3. Germline lookup yields CDR1 SGHNT and CDR2 YENEEA. V was cut by 2 bases and J by 2 bases, with 11 bases left in between. CDR3 protein: CASSLRGILTDTQYF. The CDR3 DNA is TGTGCCAGCAGCTTAAGGGGGATTCTCACAGATACGCAGTATTTT.

This clonotype was counted many times. V usage is TRBV7-6 and J usage is TRBJ2-6; D is unresolved. The CDR3 length is 17 residues. V lost 1 base and J lost 0, with 10 bases in between. Germline lookup yields CDR1 SGHVS and CDR2 FNYEAQ. Here the CDR3 DNA reads TGTGCCAGCAGCTTAGTTCGGCCAAACTCTGGGGCCAACGTCCTGACTTTC. This translates into CASSLVRPNSGANVLTF.

This clonotype has a count of ten or more. The chain has TRBV24-1 and TRBJ2-1; no firm D call. The CDR3 is made up of 13 amino acids. With 2 bases removed from V and 10 bases from J, the gap between germline ends came to 11 bases. Germline V gene sequence: CDR1 KGHDR, CDR2 SFDVKD. In nucleotides, the CDR3 is TGTGCCACCAGTGATTCTGGCCGGTCGGAGCAGTTCTTC. Encoded protein: CATSDSGRSEQFF.

Many counts were recorded for this clonotype. The CDR3 protein is CASSLIAGVRNTEAFF. CDR3 nucleotides: TGTGCCAGCAGCTTGATCGCAGGGGTGAGGAACACTGAAGCTTTCTTT. The chain joins TRBV5-6 to TRBJ1-1; D might be TRBD1 (6 bases). The V end lost 1 base, the J end lost 1 base, and 14 bases lay between the germline ends. CDR1 is SGHDT and CDR2 is YYEEEE in the germline V gene. The CDR3 covers 16 residues.

This clonotype was seen at least ten times. V and J are TRBV6-6 and TRBJ2-1; D tentatively reads TRBD1 or TRBD2 (5 bases each). The V gene lost 5 bases and the J gene lost 5 bases, with 19 bases spanning the gap. The germline V gene encodes CDR1 MNHNY and CDR2 SVGAGI (reference sequence). This CDR3 contains 16 residues. The CDR3 DNA reads TGTGCCAGCAGTCTCCCCGGGGCTAGCAGACACAATGAGCAGTTCTTC. Translation: CASSLPGASRHNEQFF.

As concerns this clonotype: A read error may explain this, as a much larger clone is one base away. This chain links TRBV6-9 with TRBJ2-7, with 12 bases identical to TRBD2. Germline V CDR1 and CDR2: MNHGY, SVAAGI. This CDR3 has 14 residues. CDR3 bases: TGTGTCAGCAGTTCTAGCGGGAGGGCCTTAGAGCAGTACTTC. Amino acid sequence: CVSSSSGRALEQYF.

This clonotype turned up a few times. The chain combines TRBV5-1 with TRBJ2-1, with 11 bases matching TRBD2. CDR1 is SGHRS and CDR2 is YFSETQ in the germline V gene. J gave up 0 bases and V 1 base, and 6 bases lay outside the gene matches. The CDR3 covers 18 residues. CDR3 coding DNA: TGCGCCAGCAGCTTGCTTCCGACTAGCGGGGCCTCCTACAATGAGCAGTTCTTC. It yields the protein CASSLLPTSGASYNEQFF.

This clonotype was detected many times. The chain recombines TRBV5-1 with TRBJ2-1; D remains unclear. Germline V gene lookup returns CDR1 SGHRS and CDR2 YFSETQ. The CDR3 contains 15 residues. Trimming removed 4 bases from V and 4 bases from J, with 15 bases in between. CDR3 in DNA: TGCGCCAGCAGCCCCTCGAGAGCCCAATACAATGAGCAGTTCTTC. It translates to CASSPSRAQYNEQFF. The full variable domain, rest sourced from reference TRBV5-1 and TRBJ2-1, is KAGVTQTPRYLIKTRGQQVTLSCSPISGHRSVSWYQQTPGQGLQFLFEYFSETQRNKGNFPGRFSGRQFSNSRSEMNVSTLELGDSALYLCASSPSRAQYNEQFFGPGTRLTVL.

This clonotype has ten or more counts. V gene TRBV6-2 or TRBV6-3 combines with J gene TRBJ1-2; no reliable D call. Looked up from germline, CDR1 is MNHEY and CDR2 is SVGEGT. V lost 10 bases and J lost 4, with 19 bases in between. This CDR3 contains 14 residues. CDR3 sequence: CATTSLILGYGYTF. CDR3 coding DNA: TGTGCCACCACCAGCCTTATACTTGGCTATGGCTACACCTTC.

This clonotype was seen many times. V and J are TRBV15 and TRBJ1-5; weak D call: TRBD1 (5 bases). CDR1 LNHNV and CDR2 YYDKDF come from the germline V gene (reference sequence). V was cut by 1 base and J by 3 bases, with 13 bases left in between. The CDR3 is 16 residues long. CDR3 residues: CATSRAGSANNQPQHF. DNA for the CDR3: TGTGCCACCAGCAGAGCAGGGTCGGCGAACAATCAGCCCCAGCATTTT.

The J gene is TRBJ1-6, the V gene TRBV28; a weak D match, TRBD1 (5 bases). The CDR3 totals 15 residues. Germline V gene data show CDR1 as MDHEN and CDR2 as SYDVKM. The V end lost 2 bases, the J end lost 5 bases, and 10 bases lay between the germline ends. CDR3 residues: CASSLNGADNSPLHF. CDR3 bases: TGTGCCAGCAGTTTAAACGGGGCGGATAATTCACCCCTCCACTTT.

This clonotype was counted at least ten times. This sequence joins TRBV15 and TRBJ1-2, with D possibly TRBD1 on 5 matching bases. Trimming removed 0 bases from V and 7 bases from J, with 18 bases in between. The CDR3 is 16 amino acids. Germline V lookup: CDR1 LNHNV, CDR2 YYDKDF (reference sequence). The CDR3 spells CATSRDSLTGEGGYTF. Written as DNA, the CDR3 is TGTGCCACCAGCAGAGATAGTTTGACGGGGGAAGGTGGCTACACCTTC.

This clonotype was counted ten times or more. The V gene is TRBV7-2, the J gene TRBJ2-1; D is unresolved. The CDR3 consists of 12 residues. V dropped 5 bases and J dropped 7 bases, with 9 bases sitting between them. The germline CDR1 and CDR2 sequences are SGHTA and FQGNSA. CDR3 in amino acids: CASSPVGNEQFF. CDR3 nucleotide sequence: TGTGCCAGCAGCCCCGTAGGAAATGAGCAGTTCTTC.

This clonotype was counted many times. This chain joins TRBV5-4 and TRBJ2-3; tentatively, D is TRBD2 (5 bases). The CDR3 contains 16 residues. Trimming pared 4 bases from V and 0 bases from J, leaving 15 bases between. The germline CDR1 and CDR2 sequences are SGHNT and YYREEE (reference sequence). The CDR3 here is CASSPGQKRSTDTQYF. CDR3 sequence (DNA): TGTGCCAGCAGCCCCGGGCAGAAGCGGAGCACAGATACGCAGTATTTT.